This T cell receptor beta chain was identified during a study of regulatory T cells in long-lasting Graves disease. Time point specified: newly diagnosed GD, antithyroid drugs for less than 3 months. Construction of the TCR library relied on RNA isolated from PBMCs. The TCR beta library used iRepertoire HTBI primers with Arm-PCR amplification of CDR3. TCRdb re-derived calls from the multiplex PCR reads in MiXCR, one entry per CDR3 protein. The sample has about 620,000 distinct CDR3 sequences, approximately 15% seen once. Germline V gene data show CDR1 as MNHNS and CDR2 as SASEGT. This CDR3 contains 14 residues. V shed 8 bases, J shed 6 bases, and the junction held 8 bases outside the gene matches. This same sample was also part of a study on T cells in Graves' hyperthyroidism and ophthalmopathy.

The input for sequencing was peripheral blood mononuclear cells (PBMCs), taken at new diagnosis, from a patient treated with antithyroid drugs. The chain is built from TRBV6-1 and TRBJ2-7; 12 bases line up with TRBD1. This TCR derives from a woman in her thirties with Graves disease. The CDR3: CASRRGQGAVEQYF. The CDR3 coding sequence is TGTGCCAGCCGCCGGGGACAGGGGGCTGTCGAGCAGTACTTC.